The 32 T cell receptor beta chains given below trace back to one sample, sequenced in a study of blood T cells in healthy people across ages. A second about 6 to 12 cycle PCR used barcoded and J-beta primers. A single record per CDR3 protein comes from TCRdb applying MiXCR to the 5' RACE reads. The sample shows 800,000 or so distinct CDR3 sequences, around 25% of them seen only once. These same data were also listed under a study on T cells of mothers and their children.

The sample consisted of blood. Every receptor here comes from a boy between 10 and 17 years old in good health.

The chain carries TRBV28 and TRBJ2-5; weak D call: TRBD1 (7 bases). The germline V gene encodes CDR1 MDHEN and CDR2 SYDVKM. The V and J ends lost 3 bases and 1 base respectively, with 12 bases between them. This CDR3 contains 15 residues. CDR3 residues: CASSFGGTVQETQYF. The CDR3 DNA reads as TGTGCCAGCAGTTTCGGCGGGACAGTCCAAGAGACCCAGTACTTC.

CDR3: CASSPGTSVAEQYF. CDR3 DNA: TGTGCCAGCAGTCCCGGGACAAGTGTTGCCGAGCAGTACTTC. V usage is TRBV28 and J usage is TRBJ2-7; tentative D call: TRBD1 (6 bases). Trimming shortened V by 5 bases and J by 6 bases, and 17 bases separated the two germline ends. The CDR3 is 14 amino acids. Germline CDR1 reads MDHEN; CDR2 reads SYDVKM.

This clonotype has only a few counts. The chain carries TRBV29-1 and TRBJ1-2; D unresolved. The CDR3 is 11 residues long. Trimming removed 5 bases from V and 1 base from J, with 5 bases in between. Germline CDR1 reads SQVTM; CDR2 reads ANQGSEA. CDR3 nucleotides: TGCAGCGTTCTTCTTAACTATGGCTACACCTTC. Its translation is CSVLLNYGYTF.

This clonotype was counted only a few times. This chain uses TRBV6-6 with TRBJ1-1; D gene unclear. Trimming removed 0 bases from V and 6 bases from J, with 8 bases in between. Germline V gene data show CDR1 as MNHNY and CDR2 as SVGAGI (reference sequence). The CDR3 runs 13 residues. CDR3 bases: TGTGCCAGCAGTTACTCAAGTCTCTCTGAAGCTTTCTTT. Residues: CASSYSSLSEAFF.

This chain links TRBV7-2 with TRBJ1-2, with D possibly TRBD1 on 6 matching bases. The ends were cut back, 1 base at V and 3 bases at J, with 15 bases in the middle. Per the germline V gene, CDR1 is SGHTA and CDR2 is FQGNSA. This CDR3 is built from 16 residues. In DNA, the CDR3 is TGTGCCAGCAGCTTAGTGATGTCAGGGGCGGACTATGGCTACACCTTC. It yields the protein CASSLVMSGADYGYTF.

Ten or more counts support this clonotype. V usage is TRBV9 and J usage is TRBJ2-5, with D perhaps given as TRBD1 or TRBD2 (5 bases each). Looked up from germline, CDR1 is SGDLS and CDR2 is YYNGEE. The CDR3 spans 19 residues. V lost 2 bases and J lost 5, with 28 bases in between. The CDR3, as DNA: TGTGCCAGCAGCGTTTTACACGGGGATGGGGGAAAGAGGAAGGAGACCCAGTACTTC. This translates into CASSVLHGDGGKRKETQYF.

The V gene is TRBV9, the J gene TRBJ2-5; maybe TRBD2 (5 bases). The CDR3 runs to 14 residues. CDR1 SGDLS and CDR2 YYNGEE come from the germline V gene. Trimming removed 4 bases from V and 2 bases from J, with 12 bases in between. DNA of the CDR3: TGTGCCAGCAGCATCATAGCGCGACAAGAGACCCAGTACTTC. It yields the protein CASSIIARQETQYF.

The CDR3 DNA follows: TGTGCCAGCACTCTGGGTGGAGAAGCTTTCTTT. Its translation is CASTLGGEAFF. The chain uses TRBV6-2 or TRBV6-3 and TRBJ1-1; D is unclear. Germline CDR1 MNHEY, CDR2 SVGEGT. The CDR3 consists of 11 residues. The V end was cut by 7 bases, the J end by 8 bases, with 11 bases between.

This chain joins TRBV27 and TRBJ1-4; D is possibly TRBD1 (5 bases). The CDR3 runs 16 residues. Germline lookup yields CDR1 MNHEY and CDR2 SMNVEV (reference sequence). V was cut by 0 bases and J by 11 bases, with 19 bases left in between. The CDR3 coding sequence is TGTGCCAGCAGTTTATCCCCTTGGGGGGTCTTGGTGAAACTGTTTTTT. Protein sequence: CASSLSPWGVLVKLFF.

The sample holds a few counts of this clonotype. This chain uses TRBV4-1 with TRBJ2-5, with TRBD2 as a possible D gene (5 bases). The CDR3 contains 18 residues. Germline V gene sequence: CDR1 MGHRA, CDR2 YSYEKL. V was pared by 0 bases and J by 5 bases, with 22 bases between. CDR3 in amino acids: CASSQELGWTQREETQYF. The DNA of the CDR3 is TGCGCCAGCAGCCAAGAGTTGGGTTGGACTCAAAGGGAGGAGACCCAGTACTTC.

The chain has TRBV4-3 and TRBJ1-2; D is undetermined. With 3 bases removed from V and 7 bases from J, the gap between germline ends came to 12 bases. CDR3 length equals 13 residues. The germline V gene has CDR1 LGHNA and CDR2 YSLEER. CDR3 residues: CASSHVGVGGYTF. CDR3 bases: TGCGCCAGCAGCCATGTCGGGGTCGGTGGCTACACCTTC.

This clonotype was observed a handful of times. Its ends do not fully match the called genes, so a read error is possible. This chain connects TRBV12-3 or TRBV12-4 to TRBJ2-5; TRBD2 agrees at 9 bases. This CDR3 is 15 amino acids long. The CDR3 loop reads CTSSTLAGRGETQYF. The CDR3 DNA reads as TGTACCAGCAGCACGCTAGCGGGGAGGGGAGAGACCCAGTACTTC.

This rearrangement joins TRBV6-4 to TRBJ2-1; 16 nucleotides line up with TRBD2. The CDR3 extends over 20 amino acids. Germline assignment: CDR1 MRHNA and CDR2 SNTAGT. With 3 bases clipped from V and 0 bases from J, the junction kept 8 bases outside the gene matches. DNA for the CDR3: TGTGCCAGCAGTGAGTTGGGACTAGCGGGAGGGAAAAGCTCCTACAATGAGCAGTTCTTC. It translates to CASSELGLAGGKSSYNEQFF.

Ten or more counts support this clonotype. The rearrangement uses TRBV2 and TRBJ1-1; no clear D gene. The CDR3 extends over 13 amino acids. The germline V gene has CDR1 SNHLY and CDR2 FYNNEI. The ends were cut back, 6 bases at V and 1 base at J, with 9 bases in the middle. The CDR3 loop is CASRARRNTEAFF. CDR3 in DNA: TGTGCCAGCAGAGCCAGGCGGAACACTGAAGCTTTCTTT.

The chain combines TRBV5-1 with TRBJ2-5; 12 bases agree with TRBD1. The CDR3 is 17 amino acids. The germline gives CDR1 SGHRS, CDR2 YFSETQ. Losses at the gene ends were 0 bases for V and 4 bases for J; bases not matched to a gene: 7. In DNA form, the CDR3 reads TGCGCCAGCAGCTTGGGCCCCGGGACAGGGGGCGGAGAGACCCAGTACTTC. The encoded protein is CASSLGPGTGGGETQYF.

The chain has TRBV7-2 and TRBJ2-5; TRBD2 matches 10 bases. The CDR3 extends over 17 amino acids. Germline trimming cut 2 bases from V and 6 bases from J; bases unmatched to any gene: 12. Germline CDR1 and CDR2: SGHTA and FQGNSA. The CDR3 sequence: CASSLSGASGGYKTQYF. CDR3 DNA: TGTGCCAGCAGCTTATCCGGGGCTAGCGGGGGATATAAGACCCAGTACTTC.

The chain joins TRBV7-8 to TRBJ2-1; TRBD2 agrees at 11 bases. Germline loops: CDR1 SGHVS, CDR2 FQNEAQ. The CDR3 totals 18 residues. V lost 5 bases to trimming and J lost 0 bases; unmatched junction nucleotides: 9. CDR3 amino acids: CASSPGLAVDSSYNEQFF. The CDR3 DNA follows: TGTGCCAGCAGCCCGGGACTAGCGGTCGACAGCTCCTACAATGAGCAGTTCTTC.

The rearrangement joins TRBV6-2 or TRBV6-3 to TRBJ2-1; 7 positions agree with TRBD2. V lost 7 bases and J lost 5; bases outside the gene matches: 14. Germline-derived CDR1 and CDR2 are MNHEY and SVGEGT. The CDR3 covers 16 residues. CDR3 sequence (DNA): TGTGCCAGCACCAAGATCGGGAGGCCCCCCCACAATGAGCAGTTCTTC. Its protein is CASTKIGRPPHNEQFF.

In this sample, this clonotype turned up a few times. The DNA for the CDR3 is TGTGCCAGCAGTTTCAGAGGCCTTTCCGAGACCCAGTACTTC. The encoded protein is CASSFRGLSETQYF. V and J are TRBV28 and TRBJ2-5; D is unclear. CDR3 length equals 14 residues. Trimming removed 3 bases at V and 5 bases at J, with 13 bases between. Germline V gene sequence: CDR1 MDHEN, CDR2 SYDVKM.

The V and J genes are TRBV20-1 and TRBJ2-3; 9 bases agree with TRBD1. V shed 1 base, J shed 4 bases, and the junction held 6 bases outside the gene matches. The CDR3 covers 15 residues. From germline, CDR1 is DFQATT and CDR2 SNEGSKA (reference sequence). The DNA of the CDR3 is TGCAGTGCTAGAGTTCCGGGACAGGGTGCAGATACGCAGTATTTT. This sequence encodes CSARVPGQGADTQYF.

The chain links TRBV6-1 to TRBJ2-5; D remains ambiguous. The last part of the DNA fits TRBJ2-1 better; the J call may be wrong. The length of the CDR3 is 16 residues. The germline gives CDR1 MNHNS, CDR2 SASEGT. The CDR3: CASSEESSVGRSEQFF. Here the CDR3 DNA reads TGTGCCAGCAGTGAAGAGTCCAGCGTAGGAAGGAGTGAGCAGTTCTTC.

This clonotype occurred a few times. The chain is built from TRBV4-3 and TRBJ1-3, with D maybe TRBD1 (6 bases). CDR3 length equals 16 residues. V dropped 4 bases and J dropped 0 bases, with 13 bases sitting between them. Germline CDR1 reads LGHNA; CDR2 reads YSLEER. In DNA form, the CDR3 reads TGCGCCAGCAGCCCTGGACAGCACACCTCTGGAAACACCATATATTTT. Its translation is CASSPGQHTSGNTIYF.

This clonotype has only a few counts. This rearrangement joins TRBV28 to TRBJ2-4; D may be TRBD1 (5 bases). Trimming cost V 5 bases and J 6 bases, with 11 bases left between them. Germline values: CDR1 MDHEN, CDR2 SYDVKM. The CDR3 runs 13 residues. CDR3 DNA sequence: TGTGCCAGCAGTCGAAGGGGTGGAAACATTCAGTACTTC. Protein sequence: CASSRRGGNIQYF.

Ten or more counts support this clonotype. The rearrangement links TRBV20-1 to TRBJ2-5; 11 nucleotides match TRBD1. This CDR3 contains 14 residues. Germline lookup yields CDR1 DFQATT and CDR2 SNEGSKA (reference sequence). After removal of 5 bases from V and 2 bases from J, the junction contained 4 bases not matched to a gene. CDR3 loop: CSADRDRGQETQYF. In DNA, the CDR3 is TGCAGTGCTGACCGGGACAGGGGGCAAGAGACCCAGTACTTC.

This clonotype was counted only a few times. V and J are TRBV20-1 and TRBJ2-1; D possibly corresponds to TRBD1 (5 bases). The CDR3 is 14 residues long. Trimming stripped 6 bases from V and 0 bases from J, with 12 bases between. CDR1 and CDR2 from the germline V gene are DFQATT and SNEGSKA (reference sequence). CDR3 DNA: TGCAGTGCCCGTTGGACAAGCTCCTACAATGAGCAGTTCTTC. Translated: CSARWTSSYNEQFF.

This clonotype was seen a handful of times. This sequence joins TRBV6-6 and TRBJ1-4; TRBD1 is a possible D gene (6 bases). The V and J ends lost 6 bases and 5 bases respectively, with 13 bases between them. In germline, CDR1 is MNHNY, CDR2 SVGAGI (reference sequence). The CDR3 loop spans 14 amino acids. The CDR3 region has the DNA TGTGCCAGCAGGGAATTCACAGGGAATGAAAAACTGTTTTTT. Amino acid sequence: CASREFTGNEKLFF.

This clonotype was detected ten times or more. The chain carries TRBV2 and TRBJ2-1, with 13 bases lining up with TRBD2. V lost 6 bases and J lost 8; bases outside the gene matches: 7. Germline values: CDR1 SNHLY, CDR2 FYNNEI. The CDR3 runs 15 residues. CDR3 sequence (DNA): TGTGCCAGCAGGGCAGGACTAGCGGGGGATGATGAGCAGTTCTTC. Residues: CASRAGLAGDDEQFF.

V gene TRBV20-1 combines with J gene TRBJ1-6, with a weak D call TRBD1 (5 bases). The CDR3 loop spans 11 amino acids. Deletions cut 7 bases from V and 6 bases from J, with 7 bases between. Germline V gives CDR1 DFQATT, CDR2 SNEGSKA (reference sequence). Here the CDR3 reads CSGGLNSPLHF. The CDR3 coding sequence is TGCAGTGGGGGCCTTAATTCACCCCTCCACTTT.

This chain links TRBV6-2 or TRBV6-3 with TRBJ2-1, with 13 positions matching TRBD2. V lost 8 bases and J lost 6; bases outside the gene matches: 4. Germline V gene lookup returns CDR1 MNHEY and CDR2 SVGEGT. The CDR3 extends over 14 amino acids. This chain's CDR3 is CASLRLAGGNEQFF. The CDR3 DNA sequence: TGTGCCAGCTTAAGACTAGCGGGGGGCAATGAGCAGTTCTTC.

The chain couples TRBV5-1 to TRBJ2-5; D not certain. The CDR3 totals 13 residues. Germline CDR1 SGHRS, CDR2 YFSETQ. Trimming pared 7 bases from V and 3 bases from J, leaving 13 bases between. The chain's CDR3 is CASAAPGKETQYF. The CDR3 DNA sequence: TGCGCCAGCGCTGCGCCCGGAAAAGAGACCCAGTACTTC.

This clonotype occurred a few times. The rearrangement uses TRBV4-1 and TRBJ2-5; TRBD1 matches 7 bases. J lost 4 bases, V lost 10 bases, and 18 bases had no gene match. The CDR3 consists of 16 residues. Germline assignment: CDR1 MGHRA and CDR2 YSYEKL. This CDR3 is CANSQEREGGTETQYF. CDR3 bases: TGCGCCAATAGCCAAGAAAGAGAAGGGGGCACAGAGACCCAGTACTTC.

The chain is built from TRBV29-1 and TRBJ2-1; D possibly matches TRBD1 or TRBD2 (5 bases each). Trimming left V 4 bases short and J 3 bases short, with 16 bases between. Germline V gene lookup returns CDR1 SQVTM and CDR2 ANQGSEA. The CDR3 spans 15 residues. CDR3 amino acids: CSVVIPRGVYNEQFF. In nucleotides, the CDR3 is TGCAGCGTTGTTATTCCCAGAGGGGTCTACAATGAGCAGTTCTTC.